The 6 T cell receptor beta chains below were found in one sample sequenced in a study of cytomegalovirus exposure and HLA in healthy donors listed by TCRdb under 2017. To prepare the library, the immunoSEQ multiplex PCR assay was applied. For the multiplex PCR, a mixture combining 60 forward primers for TCR Vbeta segments and 13 reverse primers for TCR Jbeta segments was used. TCRdb re-hosts the immuneACCESS table, in-frame sequences only. Its copies lack some clones; in the studies checked, an unresolved V gene accounts for under half of them, and the cause for the rest is not known. This sample lists approximately 89,000 clones; about 80% were detected once. Of the sample, about a tenth falls within the top ten clones. The sequenced sample consisted of PBMCs. Every receptor here comes from a young man in good health and CMV-seropositive.

This rearrangement joins TRBV5-5 to TRBJ2-2; D is unclear. Trimming took 4 bases from V and 2 from J, leaving 6 bases between them. Per the germline V gene, CDR1 is SGHKS and CDR2 is YYEKEE (reference sequence). This CDR3 region has 13 residues. This CDR3 is CASSLLNTGELFF. The CDR3 region has the DNA TGTGCCAGCAGCCTCCTAAACACCGGGGAGCTGTTTTTT.

The rearrangement uses TRBV5-6 and TRBJ1-2; possibly TRBD1 for D (5 bases). The CDR3 totals 14 residues. The germline gives CDR1 SGHDT, CDR2 YYEEEE. V gave up 0 bases and J gave up 8 bases, with 14 bases separating them. The CDR3 loop reads CASSLGHRSYGYTF. The CDR3 DNA sequence: TGTGCCAGCAGCTTGGGGCACAGGTCCTACGGCTACACCTTC.

This sequence joins TRBV7-9 and TRBJ2-7; D remains unclear. Germline V CDR1 and CDR2: SEHNR, FQNEAQ (reference sequence). This CDR3 comprises 14 residues. Trimming took 5 bases from V and 3 from J, leaving 14 bases between them. CDR3 sequence reads: CASSTRHEFYEQYF. The CDR3 DNA reads as TGTGCCAGCAGCACCCGACACGAATTCTACGAGCAGTACTTC. The variable domain in full, with the rest retrieved from reference TRBV7-9 and TRBJ2-7, is DTGVSQNPRHKITKRGQNVTFRCDPISEHNRLYWYRQTLGQGPEFLTYFQNEAQLEKSRLLSDRFSAERPKGSFSTLEIQRTEQGDSAMYLCASSTRHEFYEQYFGPGTRLTVT.

The rearrangement joins TRBV21-1 to TRBJ2-2; the table's D gene call, TRBD2, was not cross checked with the DNA. TRBV21-1 is a known pseudogene. The CDR3 runs to 15 residues. CDR3 in amino acids: CASSLAREDTGELFF. The CDR3 nucleotides read TGTGCCAGCAGCCTAGCCCGGGAAGACACCGGGGAGCTGTTTTTT.

This clone was observed a handful of times. This sequence joins TRBV1 and TRBJ2-2; the D call TRBD2 from the table was never checked on the DNA. TRBV1 is described as a pseudogene. This CDR3 is built from 18 residues. CDR3 in amino acids: CTSSQDSERKISTRELFF. Written as DNA, the CDR3 is TGCACCAGCAGCCAAGATAGTGAGCGGAAAATCTCTACCAGGGAGCTGTTTTTT.

The rearrangement uses TRBV30 and TRBJ2-2; D call uncertain. Trimming pared 6 bases from V and 5 bases from J, leaving 10 bases between. CDR3 length equals 12 residues. Germline CDR1 GTSNPN, CDR2 SVGIG (reference sequence). The CDR3: CACNYRTGELFF. In nucleotides, the CDR3 is TGTGCCTGCAACTATAGAACCGGGGAGCTGTTTTTT.